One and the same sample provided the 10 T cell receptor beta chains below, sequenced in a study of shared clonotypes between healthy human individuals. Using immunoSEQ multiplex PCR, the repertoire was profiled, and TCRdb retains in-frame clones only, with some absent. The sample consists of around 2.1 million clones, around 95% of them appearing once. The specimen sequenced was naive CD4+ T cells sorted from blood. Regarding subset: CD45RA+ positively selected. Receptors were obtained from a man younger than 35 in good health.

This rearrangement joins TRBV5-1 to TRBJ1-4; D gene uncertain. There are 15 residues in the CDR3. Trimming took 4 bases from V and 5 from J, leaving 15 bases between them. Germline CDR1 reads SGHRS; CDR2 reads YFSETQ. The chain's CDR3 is CASSPVGQVNEKLFF. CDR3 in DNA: TGCGCCAGCAGCCCGGTCGGGCAGGTGAATGAAAAACTGTTTTTT.

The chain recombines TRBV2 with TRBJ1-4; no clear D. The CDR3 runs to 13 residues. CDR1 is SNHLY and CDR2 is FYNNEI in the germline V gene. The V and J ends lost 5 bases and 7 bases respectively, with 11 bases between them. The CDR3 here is CASSSITGEKLFF. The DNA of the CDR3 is TGTGCCAGCAGTTCTATAACGGGTGAAAAACTGTTTTTT.

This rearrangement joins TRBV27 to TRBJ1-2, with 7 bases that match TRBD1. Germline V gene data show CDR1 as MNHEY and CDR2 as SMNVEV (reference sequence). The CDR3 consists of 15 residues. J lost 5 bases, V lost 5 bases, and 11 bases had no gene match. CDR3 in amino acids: CASSPRTGGTYGYTF. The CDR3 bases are TGTGCCAGCAGTCCAAGGACAGGTGGAACTTATGGCTACACCTTC.

For the CDR3, the DNA is TGCGCCAGCGGGACTAGCGCCAACAATGAGCAGTTCTTC. Translation: CASGTSANNEQFF. The V call is TRBV5-1, the J call TRBJ2-1; TRBD2 matches at 10 bases. The CDR3 contains 13 residues. The V and J ends lost 7 bases and 5 bases, in that order; junction bases with no gene match: 3. In germline, CDR1 is SGHRS, CDR2 YFSETQ.

As DNA, the CDR3 is TGTGCCAGCAGCCAATCCCCAGGGGAGACCCAGTACTTC. Its translation is CASSQSPGETQYF. The gene calls are TRBV4-2 and TRBJ2-5; D perhaps matches TRBD1 (5 bases). This CDR3 spans 13 amino acids. The V gene's germline CDR1 is LGHNA and CDR2 YNFKEQ. Trimming removed 2 bases from V and 5 bases from J, with 9 bases in between.

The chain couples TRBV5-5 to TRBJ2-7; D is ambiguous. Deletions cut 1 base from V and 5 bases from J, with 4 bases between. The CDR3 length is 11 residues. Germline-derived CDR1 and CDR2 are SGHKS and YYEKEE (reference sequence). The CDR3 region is CASSLRNEQYF. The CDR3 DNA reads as TGTGCCAGCAGCTTGAGAAACGAGCAGTACTTC.

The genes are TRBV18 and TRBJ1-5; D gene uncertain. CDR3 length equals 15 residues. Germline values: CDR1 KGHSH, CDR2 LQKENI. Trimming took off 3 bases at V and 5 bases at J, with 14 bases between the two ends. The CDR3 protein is CASSPTSGFDQPQHF. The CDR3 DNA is TGTGCCAGCTCACCGACGTCGGGCTTCGATCAGCCCCAGCATTTT.

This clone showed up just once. The CDR3 sequence is CSARQGLVYEQYF. CDR3 DNA sequence: TGCAGCGCACGACAGGGCTTGGTGTACGAGCAGTACTTC. J is TRBJ2-7 and V is TRBV29-1; 7 bases fit TRBD1. The CDR3 is made up of 13 amino acids. Germline lookup yields CDR1 SQVTM and CDR2 ANQGSEA. With V trimmed by 7 bases and J by 4 bases, 10 bases remained unmatched.

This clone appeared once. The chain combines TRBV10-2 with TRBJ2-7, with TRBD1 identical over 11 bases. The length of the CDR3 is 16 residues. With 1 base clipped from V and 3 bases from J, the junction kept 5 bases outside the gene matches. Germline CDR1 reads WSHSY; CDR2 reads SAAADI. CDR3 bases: TGCGCCAGCAGTGAGTTAGGGACAGGGGGAGACTACGAGCAGTACTTC. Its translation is CASSELGTGGDYEQYF.

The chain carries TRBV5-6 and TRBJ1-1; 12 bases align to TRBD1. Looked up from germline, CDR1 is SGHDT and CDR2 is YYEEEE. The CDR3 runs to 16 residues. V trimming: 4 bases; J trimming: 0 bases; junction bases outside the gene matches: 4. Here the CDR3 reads CASSAGTGGMNTEAFF. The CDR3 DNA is TGTGCCAGCAGCGCCGGGACAGGGGGCATGAACACTGAAGCTTTCTTT.